This T cell receptor (beta chain) was documented in a study of blood T cell repertoires in COVID-19. Background on the study: Sample material is recorded as cDNA or gDNA derived from T cells, B-cell-depleted T cells, or PBMCs.

As processed by the authors: Counts of nucleated cells, estimated from reference gene primer amplification, were obtained. The assay was immunoSEQ multiplex PCR, and TCRdb's table has in-frame clones only and misses some. That table is the source of V, J and clone size, and D and trimming were worked out from the DNA. The table includes 280,000 or so clones, approximately 81% detected once. The CDR3 spans 15 residues. V lost 0 bases, J lost 7 bases, and 7 bases stayed unmatched. The germline V gene has CDR1 SGHRS and CDR2 YFSETQ. This TCR came from a woman between 45 and 60 years old who had recovered from COVID-19. The chain recombines TRBV5-1 with TRBJ2-1; 7 bases map to TRBD2. Sequenced: PBMCs or T cells enriched from blood (not recorded which). CDR3 protein: CASSLGLTSKNEQFF. As DNA, the CDR3 is TGCGCCAGCAGCTTGGGCCTGACTAGCAAGAATGAGCAGTTCTTC.